The 20 T cell receptor beta chains below were found in one sample sequenced in a study of blood T cell repertoires in COVID-19. Clones were read by immunoSEQ multiplex PCR, and TCRdb kept only the in-frame ones, dropping some. The data contain just under 35,000 clones, more than 90% of them seen just once; the ten biggest clones take up around 35%. Sequenced: peripheral blood. These receptors originate from a man aged 60 to 75 with active or convalescent COVID-19.

This rearrangement joins TRBV19 to TRBJ2-3, with D tentatively TRBD2 (5 bases). Trimming stripped 7 bases from V and 2 bases from J, with 13 bases between. Per the germline V gene, CDR1 is LNHDA and CDR2 is SQIVND (reference sequence). The CDR3 contains 14 residues. Written as DNA, the CDR3 is TGTGCCAGTATGACTACCTACTCCACAGATACGCAGTATTTT. This sequence encodes CASMTTYSTDTQYF.

This chain uses TRBV7-3 with TRBJ2-3; 8 bases are a match to TRBD2. The CDR3 extends over 15 amino acids. In germline, CDR1 is SGHTA, CDR2 FQGTGA. Germline trimming cut 4 bases from V and 9 bases from J; bases unmatched to any gene: 12. The CDR3: CASSSGGGRGETQYF. The DNA for the CDR3 is TGTGCCAGCAGCTCGGGAGGGGGGAGAGGGGAGACGCAGTATTTT.

This chain connects TRBV9 to TRBJ2-3; D gene unclear. The germline V gene has CDR1 SGDLS and CDR2 YYNGEE. Trimming took 7 bases from V and 6 from J, leaving 15 bases between them. This CDR3 region has 13 residues. The CDR3 DNA sequence: TGTGCCAGCGGAGTTTTTGACGGCGATACGCAGTATTTT. Translated: CASGVFDGDTQYF.

The V and J genes are TRBV9 and TRBJ1-1; a possible D gene is TRBD1 (5 bases). CDR1 and CDR2 from the germline V gene are SGDLS and YYNGEE. The CDR3 totals 15 residues. V lost 0 bases to trimming and J lost 4 bases, with 13 bases between them. The CDR3 protein is CASSVALGGLTEAFF. CDR3 bases: TGTGCCAGCAGCGTAGCTCTTGGGGGACTCACTGAAGCTTTCTTT.

V is TRBV3-1 (or the pseudogene TRBV3-2) and J is TRBJ1-2; TRBD1 agrees at 8 bases. The CDR3 is 15 amino acids. After removal of 1 base from V and 5 bases from J, the junction contained 6 bases not matched to a gene. CDR1 and CDR2 from the germline V gene are LGHDT and YNNKEL (reference sequence). CDR3 nucleotides: TGTGCCAGCAGCCAAGCGGGACAGGAATGGTATGGCTACACCTTC. Translating it yields CASSQAGQEWYGYTF.

The chain is built from TRBV6-1 and TRBJ1-2; 9 nucleotides match TRBD1. Germline assignment: CDR1 MNHNS and CDR2 SASEGT. After removal of 5 bases from V and 2 bases from J, the junction contained 3 bases not matched to a gene. CDR3 length: 14 residues. CDR3 nucleotides: TGTGCCAGCAGTCCCGGGACAGGGAACTATGGCTACACCTTC. It codes for CASSPGTGNYGYTF.

This clone occurred once. V is TRBV7-2 and J is TRBJ2-7, with TRBD2 matching 9 bases. The germline V gene encodes CDR1 SGHTA and CDR2 FQGNSA. The CDR3 contains 15 residues. Losses at the gene ends were 5 bases for V and 4 bases for J; bases not matched to a gene: 9. The CDR3 DNA is TGTGCCAGCAGCCCCTTAGCGGGGGCACCTTACGAGCAGTACTTC. It specifies CASSPLAGAPYEQYF.

The CDR3 protein is CASSLGGVRGSPLHF. DNA for the CDR3: TGCGCCAGCAGCTTGGGGGGGGTCCGAGGATCACCCCTCCACTTT. The V gene is TRBV5-1, the J gene TRBJ1-6; D is possibly TRBD1 (5 bases). Trimming cost V 0 bases and J 10 bases, with 14 bases left between them. Germline lookup yields CDR1 SGHRS and CDR2 YFSETQ. The CDR3 is 15 amino acids. Based on the CDR3 plus reference TRBV5-1 and TRBJ1-6, the full variable domain is KAGVTQTPRYLIKTRGQQVTLSCSPISGHRSVSWYQQTPGQGLQFLFEYFSETQRNKGNFPGRFSGRQFSNSRSEMNVSTLELGDSALYLCASSLGGVRGSPLHFGNGTRLTVT.

This rearrangement joins TRBV21-1 to TRBJ2-4; the D call TRBD1 from the table was never checked on the DNA. TRBV21-1 is a pseudogene segment. This CDR3 has 16 amino acids. CDR3 bases: TGTGCCAGCAGCAAGGGAACAGGGAGCGGCAAAAACATTCAGTACTTC. Translating gives CASSKGTGSGKNIQYF.

The chain carries TRBV6-6 and TRBJ1-3; D not resolved. CDR1 MNHNY and CDR2 SVGAGI come from the germline V gene (reference sequence). The V and J ends lost 3 bases and 7 bases respectively, with 13 bases between them. CDR3 length: 14 amino acids. The CDR3 is CASSYAGESNTIYF. CDR3 nucleotide sequence: TGTGCCAGCAGTTATGCCGGGGAGTCGAACACCATATATTTT.

This chain uses TRBV3-1 (or the pseudogene TRBV3-2) with TRBJ1-2; TRBD1 matches 7 bases. From germline, CDR1 is LGHDT and CDR2 YNNKEL (reference sequence). V shed 2 bases, J shed 8 bases, and the junction held 11 bases outside the gene matches. This CDR3 comprises 15 residues. CDR3 protein: CASSQRGQAAGGYTF. The DNA for the CDR3 is TGTGCCAGCAGCCAACGTGGACAGGCCGCTGGGGGCTACACCTTC.

The rearrangement links TRBV7-9 to TRBJ2-2, with TRBD1 identical over 9 bases. The germline V gene has CDR1 SEHNR and CDR2 FQNEAQ (reference sequence). The CDR3 covers 16 residues. The V segment lost 4 bases and the J segment 7 bases; nucleotides outside the gene matches: 10. CDR3 amino acids: CASSYQGQGNIGELFF. DNA of the CDR3: TGTGCCAGCAGCTATCAAGGACAGGGGAATATCGGGGAGCTGTTTTTT. Filled out from reference TRBV7-9 and TRBJ2-2, the complete variable domain reads DTGVSQNPRHKITKRGQNVTFRCDPISEHNRLYWYRQTLGQGPEFLTYFQNEAQLEKSRLLSDRFSAERPKGSFSTLEIQRTEQGDSAMYLCASSYQGQGNIGELFFGEGSRLTVL.

J is TRBJ1-1 and V is TRBV5-1, with D maybe TRBD1 (5 bases). Trimming took off 3 bases at V and 5 bases at J, with 8 bases between the two ends. Per germline, CDR1 SGHRS and CDR2 YFSETQ. The CDR3 loop spans 12 amino acids. Written as DNA, the CDR3 is TGCGCCAGCAGCTATTCAGGGACTGAAGCTTTCTTT. Amino acid sequence: CASSYSGTEAFF.

The rearrangement uses TRBV27 and TRBJ1-1; maybe TRBD1 (6 bases). Germline CDR1 is MNHEY and CDR2 is SMNVEV (reference sequence). The CDR3 is made up of 16 amino acids. V lost 7 bases, J lost 5 bases, and 23 bases lay in between. This chain's CDR3 is CASTRGGVWSNTEAFF. Written as DNA, the CDR3 is TGTGCCAGCACTCGAGGGGGAGTATGGAGTAATACTGAAGCTTTCTTT.

The rearrangement uses TRBV18 and TRBJ2-5; 9 positions match TRBD1. CDR3 length equals 14 residues. The germline V gene has CDR1 KGHSH and CDR2 LQKENI. V gave up 5 bases and J gave up 3 bases; unmatched junction bases: 4. The chain's CDR3 is CASSIRTGEETQYF. In DNA, the CDR3 is TGTGCCAGCTCAATAAGGACAGGGGAAGAGACCCAGTACTTC.

V and J are TRBV20-1 and TRBJ1-1; D is uncertain. This CDR3 has 12 amino acids. CDR1 and CDR2 (germline): DFQATT, SNEGSKA (reference sequence). The ends were cut back, 3 bases at V and 5 bases at J, with 10 bases in the middle. In DNA, the CDR3 is TGCAGTGCTAGTCGGGGTGGTACTGAAGCTTTCTTT. This encodes CSASRGGTEAFF.

This clone was seen more than once but under ten times. This chain joins TRBV7-2 and TRBJ1-2; D is undetermined. The CDR3 runs 14 residues. Germline CDR1 and CDR2: SGHTA and FQGNSA. Trimming shortened V by 0 bases and J by 4 bases, and 9 bases separated the two germline ends. This CDR3 is CASSLAGGSYGYTF. The DNA for the CDR3 is TGTGCCAGCAGCTTAGCAGGAGGGAGCTATGGCTACACCTTC.

The CDR3 coding sequence is TGTGCCAGCAAGGGGGACAGGGGGATGCACACCTTC. It is translated as CASKGDRGMHTF. The chain couples TRBV27 to TRBJ1-2; the match to TRBD1 covers 11 bases. The germline CDR1 and CDR2 sequences are MNHEY and SMNVEV (reference sequence). This CDR3 comprises 12 residues. V lost 7 bases to trimming and J lost 12 bases; unmatched junction nucleotides: 7.

The CDR3 spells CASRETGLREQYF. CDR3 nucleotide sequence: TGTGCCAGCAGGGAGACAGGGCTCCGCGAGCAGTACTTC. V and J are TRBV11-2 and TRBJ2-7; TRBD1 agrees at 7 bases. V dropped 6 bases and J dropped 6; count of bases not matched to a gene: 8. Germline values: CDR1 SGHAT, CDR2 FQNNGV. This CDR3 is built from 13 residues.

The V call is TRBV4-1, the J call TRBJ1-5; 10 bases are shared with TRBD1. V lost 4 bases and J lost 4; bases outside the gene matches: 10. The CDR3 length is 17 residues. CDR1 MGHRA and CDR2 YSYEKL come from the germline V gene. In nucleotides, the CDR3 is TGCGCCAGCAGCCCACCTCCGGGGACAGGGGCAAATCAGCCCCAGCATTTT. Its protein is CASSPPPGTGANQPQHF.